Below are 11 T cell receptor beta chains sequenced from a single sample in a study of CD8 T cells in Susac syndrome. Random hexamers primed reverse transcription of 0.5 to 1 ug RNA. One entry per CDR3 protein, called by TCRdb with MiXCR from the immunoSEQ multiplex PCR reads. The repertoire holds under 85,000 distinct CDR3 sequences, approximately 94% seen once, with 0.5% to 0.6% in the top ten. Sequenced input: CD8+ T cells from PBMCs. These receptors were obtained from a human donor with multiple sclerosis.

This chain links TRBV27 with TRBJ2-7; tentative D call: TRBD2 (5 bases). V was pared by 6 bases and J by 2 bases, with 14 bases between. Germline assignment: CDR1 MNHEY and CDR2 SMNVEV (reference sequence). This CDR3 spans 14 amino acids. CDR3 sequence (DNA): TGTGCCAGCAGCGTTGGAGGTGATCCCTACGAGCAGTACTTC. This sequence encodes CASSVGGDPYEQYF.

This chain links TRBV2 with TRBJ2-1; tentatively, D is TRBD1 (5 bases). Trimming took 5 bases from V and 0 from J, leaving 11 bases between them. This CDR3 region has 15 residues. Germline CDR1 reads SNHLY; CDR2 reads FYNNEI. The CDR3 here is CASSWTKSSYNEQFF. CDR3 sequence (DNA): TGTGCCAGCAGTTGGACAAAGAGCTCCTACAATGAGCAGTTCTTC. Complete variable domain (other parts from reference TRBV2 and TRBJ2-1): EPEVTQTPSHQVTQMGQEVILRCVPISNHLYFYWYRQILGQKVEFLVSFYNNEISEKSEIFDDQFSVERPDGSNFTLKIRSTKLEDSAMYFCASSWTKSSYNEQFFGPGTRLTVL.

The chain has TRBV24-1 and TRBJ2-7; the match to TRBD1 covers 7 bases. Germline CDR1 KGHDR, CDR2 SFDVKD. The CDR3 is made up of 14 amino acids. V lost 4 bases to trimming and J lost 5 bases; unmatched junction nucleotides: 7. The DNA of the CDR3 is TGTGCCACCAGTGAGAGCCCACAGGGGCACGAGCAGTACTTC. This sequence encodes CATSESPQGHEQYF.

The rearrangement links TRBV6-1 to TRBJ2-6; the D gene is possibly TRBD2 (5 bases). CDR3 size: 16 residues. Germline V gene lookup returns CDR1 MNHNS and CDR2 SASEGT. V was clipped by 5 bases and J by 1 base, with 12 bases between them. This CDR3 reads CASSRYGESGANVLTF. The DNA of the CDR3 is TGTGCCAGCAGTCGCTACGGGGAATCTGGGGCCAACGTCCTGACTTTC.

The V gene is TRBV2, the J gene TRBJ1-1; D call uncertain. The V gene's germline CDR1 is SNHLY and CDR2 FYNNEI. The CDR3 has 13 residues. Deletions cut 6 bases from V and 2 bases from J, with 10 bases between. The CDR3 region is CASSANRNTEAFF. The CDR3 DNA reads TGTGCCAGCAGCGCAAACAGAAACACTGAAGCTTTCTTT.

The chain joins TRBV12-3 or TRBV12-4 to TRBJ2-3; 10 positions agree with TRBD1. The CDR3 is made up of 15 amino acids. With V trimmed by 1 base and J by 4 bases, 2 bases remained unmatched. The CDR3 nucleotides are TGTGCCAGCAGTTTAGGGACAGGGGGGCCAGATACGCAGTATTTT. Protein sequence: CASSLGTGGPDTQYF.

The rearrangement joins TRBV4-1 to TRBJ2-3; 7 positions agree with TRBD2. The CDR3 is made up of 15 amino acids. J gave up 4 bases and V 0 bases, and 4 bases lay outside the gene matches. Per germline, CDR1 MGHRA and CDR2 YSYEKL. The CDR3, as DNA: TGCGCCAGCAGCCAAGAGGCGGGAGCGGCAGATACGCAGTATTTT. It specifies CASSQEAGAADTQYF.

This clonotype has only one observation. The CDR3 region has the DNA TGTGCCAGCAGCTTAGGTAGCGGGGGAACAGATACGCAGTATTTT. Its protein is CASSLGSGGTDTQYF. The chain couples TRBV11-2 to TRBJ2-3; the match to TRBD2 covers 9 bases. The junction had 2 bases not matched to a gene; V was cut back by 1 base and J by 3 bases. CDR3 length: 15 residues. The germline V gene has CDR1 SGHAT and CDR2 FQNNGV.

V gene TRBV4-2 combines with J gene TRBJ2-1, with D perhaps assigned TRBD1 or TRBD2 (5 bases each). Trimming removed 0 bases at V and 7 bases at J, with 25 bases between. The CDR3 sequence is 19 residues long. The germline V gene has CDR1 LGHNA and CDR2 YNFKEQ. DNA for the CDR3: TGTGCCAGCAGCCAAGATCCAGCGAAAATCCTAGGGACGCTAAATGAGCAGTTCTTC. Its translation: CASSQDPAKILGTLNEQFF.

This sequence joins TRBV4-1 and TRBJ2-1; 11 nucleotides match TRBD2. CDR1 MGHRA and CDR2 YSYEKL come from the germline V gene. The CDR3 loop spans 17 amino acids. J was trimmed by 2 bases and V by 0 bases; bases with no gene match: 3. The CDR3 DNA sequence: TGCGCCAGCAGCCAAGACGAGACTAGCGGGACCTACAATGAGCAGTTCTTC. Translation gives CASSQDETSGTYNEQFF.

The rearrangement uses TRBV27 and TRBJ1-1; 7 bases match TRBD1. The CDR3 spans 15 residues. The germline V gene has CDR1 MNHEY and CDR2 SMNVEV (reference sequence). J was trimmed by 3 bases and V by 5 bases; bases with no gene match: 9. CDR3 loop: CASSHRGPGDTEAFF. CDR3 DNA sequence: TGTGCCAGCAGTCACAGGGGCCCCGGGGACACTGAAGCTTTCTTT.